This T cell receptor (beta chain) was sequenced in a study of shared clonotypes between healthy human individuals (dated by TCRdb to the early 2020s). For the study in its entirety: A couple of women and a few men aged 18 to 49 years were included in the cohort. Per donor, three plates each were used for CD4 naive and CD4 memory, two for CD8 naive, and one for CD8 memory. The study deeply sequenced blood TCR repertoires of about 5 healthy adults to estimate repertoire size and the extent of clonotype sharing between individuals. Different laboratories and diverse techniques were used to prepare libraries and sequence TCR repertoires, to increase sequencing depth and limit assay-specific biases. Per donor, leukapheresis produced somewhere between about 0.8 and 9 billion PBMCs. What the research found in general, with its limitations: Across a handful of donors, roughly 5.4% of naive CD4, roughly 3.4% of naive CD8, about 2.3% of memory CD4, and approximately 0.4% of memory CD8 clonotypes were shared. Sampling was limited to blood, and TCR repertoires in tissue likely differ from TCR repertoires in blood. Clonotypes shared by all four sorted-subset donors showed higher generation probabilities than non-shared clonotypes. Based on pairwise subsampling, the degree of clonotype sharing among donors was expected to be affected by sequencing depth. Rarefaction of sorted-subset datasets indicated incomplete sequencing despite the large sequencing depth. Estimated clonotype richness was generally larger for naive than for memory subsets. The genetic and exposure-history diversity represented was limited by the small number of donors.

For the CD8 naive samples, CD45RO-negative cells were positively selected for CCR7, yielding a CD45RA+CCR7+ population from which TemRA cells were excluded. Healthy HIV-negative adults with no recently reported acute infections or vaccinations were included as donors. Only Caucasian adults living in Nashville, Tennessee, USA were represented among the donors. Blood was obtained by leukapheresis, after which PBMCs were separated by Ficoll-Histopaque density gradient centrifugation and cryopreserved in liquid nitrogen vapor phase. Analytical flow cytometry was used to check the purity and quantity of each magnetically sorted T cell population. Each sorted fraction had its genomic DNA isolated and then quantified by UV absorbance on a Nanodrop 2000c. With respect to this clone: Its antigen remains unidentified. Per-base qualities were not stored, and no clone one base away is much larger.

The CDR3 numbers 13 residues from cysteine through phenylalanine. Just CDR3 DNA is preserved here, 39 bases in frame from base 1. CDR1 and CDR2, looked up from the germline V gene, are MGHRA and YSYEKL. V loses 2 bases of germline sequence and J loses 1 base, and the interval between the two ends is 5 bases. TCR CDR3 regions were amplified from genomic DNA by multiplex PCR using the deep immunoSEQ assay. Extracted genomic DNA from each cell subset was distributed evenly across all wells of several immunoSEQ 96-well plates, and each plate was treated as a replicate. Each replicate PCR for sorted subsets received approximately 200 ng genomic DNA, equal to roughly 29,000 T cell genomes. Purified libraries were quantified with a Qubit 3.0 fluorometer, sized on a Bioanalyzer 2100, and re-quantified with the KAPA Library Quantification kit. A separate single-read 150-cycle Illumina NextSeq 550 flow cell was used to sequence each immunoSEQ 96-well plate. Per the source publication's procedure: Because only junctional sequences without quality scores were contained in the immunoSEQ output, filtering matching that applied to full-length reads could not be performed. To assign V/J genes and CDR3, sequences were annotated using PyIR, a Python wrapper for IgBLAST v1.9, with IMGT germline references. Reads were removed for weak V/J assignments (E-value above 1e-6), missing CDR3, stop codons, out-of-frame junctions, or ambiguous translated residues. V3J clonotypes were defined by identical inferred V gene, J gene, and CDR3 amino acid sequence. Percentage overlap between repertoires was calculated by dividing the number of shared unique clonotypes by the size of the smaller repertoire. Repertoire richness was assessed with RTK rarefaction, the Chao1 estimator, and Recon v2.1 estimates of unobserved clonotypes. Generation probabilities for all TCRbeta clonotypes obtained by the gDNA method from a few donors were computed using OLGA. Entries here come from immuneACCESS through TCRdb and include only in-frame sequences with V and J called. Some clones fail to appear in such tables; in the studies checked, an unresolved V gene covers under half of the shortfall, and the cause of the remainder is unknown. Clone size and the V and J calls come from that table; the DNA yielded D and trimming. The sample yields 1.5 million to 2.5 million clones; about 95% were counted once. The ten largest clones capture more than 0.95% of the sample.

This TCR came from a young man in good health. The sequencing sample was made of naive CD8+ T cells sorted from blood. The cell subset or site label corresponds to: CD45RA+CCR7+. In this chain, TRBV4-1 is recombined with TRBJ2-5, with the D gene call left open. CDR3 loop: CASSQQSQETQYF. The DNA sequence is TGCGCCAGCAGCCAACAATCCCAAGAGACCCAGTACTTC.